This TCR beta chain was sequenced during a study of T cell responses to AZD1222 COVID-19 vaccine. The study, taken as a whole, reports: Compared with day 0, the breadth and depth of the Spike-specific TCR repertoire rose significantly after two doses of AZD1222. Unmutated regions of variants are reportedly targeted by nearly half of spike-specific TCRs. In all cases, repertoires were sampled only after the peak T cell response. Clonal diversity may have been underestimated in mostly white British donors.

The protocol was immunoSEQ multiplex PCR, while the TCRdb copy is restricted to in-frame clones and leaves out a portion. This sample yields approximately 100,000 clones, of which 90% are seen a single time; roughly 5.9% belongs to the top ten. As regards this clone: Its antigen is currently unknown.

V was cut by 6 bases and J by 8 bases, with 10 bases left in between. This CDR3 has 11 residues. Per germline, CDR1 DFQATT and CDR2 SNEGSKA (reference sequence). The rearrangement links TRBV20-1 to TRBJ1-4; D unresolved. The sequence derives from an adult who received the AZD1222 COVID-19 vaccine. This specimen was peripheral blood, taken 28 days after the second AZD1222 dose. DNA for the CDR3: TGCAGTGCCACTACCGGCGAAAAACTGTTTTTT. The encoded protein is CSATTGEKLFF.